The rows below give T cell receptor beta chains drawn from one sample of a study of beta chain features in type 1 diabetes. The table came from immunoSEQ multiplex PCR; TCRdb's copy has only in-frame clones and leaves some out. The sample gives about 340,000 clones, 13% of which show up once; about 0.015% is in the top ten. Sequencing used naive CD4+ T cells from blood. The source of these receptors is a woman aged 18-29 years with type 1 diabetes. CDR3s include the opening cysteine and the closing phenylalanine or tryptophan. A D gene is named only where the DNA matches it firmly. Clone size is stated in some rows and not others, as once, few, many or a class when expanded.

d_gene,j_gene,abundance,v_gene,CDR3aa,CDR3nt
TRBD2,TRBJ2-1,few,TRBV6-6,CASSLLAGGPHEQFF,TGTGCCAGCAGCCTACTAGCGGGAGGGCCTCATGAGCAGTTCTTC
TRBD2,TRBJ2-1,NA,TRBV18,CASSPPQREEQFF,TGTGCCAGCTCACCACCCCAGCGGGAGGAGCAGTTCTTC
TRBD1,TRBJ2-1,few,TRBV2,CASRYRDRGLEQFF,TGTGCCAGCAGATACCGGGACAGGGGGCTTGAGCAGTTCTTC
NA,TRBJ1-4,NA,TRBV19,CASRSTGTTNEKLFF,TGTGCCAGTAGGTCTACAGGAACAACTAATGAAAAACTGTTTTTT
TRBD1,TRBJ2-1,NA,TRBV18,CASSPRDRAAWGPYNEQFF,TGTGCCAGCTCACCACGGGACAGGGCGGCGTGGGGGCCCTACAATGAGCAGTTCTTC
TRBD2,TRBJ2-5,NA,TRBV5-4,CASSTRLAGQETQYF,TGTGCCAGCAGCACCCGGCTAGCGGGGCAAGAGACCCAGTACTTC
TRBD1,TRBJ2-7,NA,TRBV2,CASSEGQVNEQYF,TGTGCCAGCAGTGAGGGACAGGTTAACGAGCAGTACTTC
NA,TRBJ2-3,NA,TRBV27,CASSLAGLYQKSTDTQYF,TGTGCCAGCAGTTTAGCTGGCCTTTACCAAAAAAGCACAGATACGCAGTATTTT
TRBD1,TRBJ2-1,few,TRBV5-1,CASSLGGDRDRQFF,TGCGCCAGCAGCTTAGGGGGTGACCGGGACAGACAGTTCTTC
TRBD1,TRBJ1-1,few,TRBV5-6,CASSTDIRDRGGTEAFF,TGTGCCAGCAGCACAGACATCCGGGACAGGGGAGGTACTGAAGCTTTCTTT
NA,TRBJ1-1,few,TRBV27,CASSLTTQALKAFF,TGTGCCAGCAGTTTAACGACGCAGGCCCTGAAAGCTTTCTTT
NA,TRBJ2-4,few,TRBV30,CAWSVLAKNIQYF,TGTGCCTGGAGTGTTCTGGCCAAAAACATTCAGTACTTC
TRBD2,TRBJ2-2,few,TRBV5-1,CASSLSGGRVTGELFF,TGCGCCAGCAGCTTGAGCGGGGGAAGGGTCACCGGGGAGCTGTTTTTT
NA,TRBJ2-3,NA,TRBV28,CASREFGGYASTDTQYF,TGTGCCAGCAGGGAATTTGGCGGTTATGCTAGCACAGATACGCAGTATTTT
NA,TRBJ2-1,NA,TRBV7-2,CASSLSPSSYNEQFF,TGTGCCAGCAGCTTATCACCTAGCTCCTACAATGAGCAGTTCTTC
TRBD1,TRBJ2-7,NA,TRBV28,CASSQGTALYEQYF,TGTGCCAGCAGTCAAGGGACAGCCCTCTACGAGCAGTACTTC
TRBD1,TRBJ2-7,NA,TRBV28,CASEPGDRSYEQYF,TGTGCCAGTGAACCCGGGGACAGGTCCTACGAGCAGTACTTC
TRBD2,TRBJ2-2,few,TRBV5-1,CASSPRAGDTGELFF,TGCGCCAGCAGCCCAAGGGCGGGAGACACCGGGGAGCTGTTTTTT
NA,TRBJ1-4,few,TRBV7-9,CASSFWSPVGTTNEKLFF,TGTGCCAGCAGCTTTTGGTCGCCGGTGGGCACGACTAATGAAAAACTGTTTTTT
NA,TRBJ1-2,NA,TRBV7-2,CASSPRTSPNYGYTF,TGTGCCAGCAGCCCCCGGACTTCCCCCAACTATGGCTACACCTTC
NA,TRBJ1-1,NA,TRBV29-1,CSVAREGTNTEAFF,TGCAGCGTAGCCAGAGAGGGAACGAACACTGAAGCTTTCTTT
NA,TRBJ1-5,NA,TRBV28,CASSSPLQGSQPQHF,TGTGCCAGCAGTTCCCCCTTACAGGGAAGTCAGCCCCAGCATTTT
TRBD2,TRBJ2-1,few,TRBV7-9,CASSLVGSGRWSYNEQFF,TGTGCCAGCAGCTTAGTGGGTAGCGGGAGATGGTCCTACAATGAGCAGTTCTTC
TRBD1,TRBJ1-2,few,TRBV16,CASSQSGTGLYGYTF,TGTGCCAGCAGCCAATCGGGGACAGGGCTCTATGGCTACACCTTC
TRBD2,TRBJ2-1,few,TRBV18,CASSPMTSTNEQFF,TGTGCCAGCTCACCTATGACTAGCACCAATGAGCAGTTCTTC
NA,TRBJ2-5,few,TRBV5-1,CASSLAGGEETQYF,TGCGCCAGCAGCTTGGCGGGGGGCGAGGAGACCCAGTACTTC
TRBD1,TRBJ1-2,NA,TRBV29-1,CSVGTGDGYTF,TGCAGCGTTGGGACAGGGGACGGCTACACCTTC
NA,TRBJ2-4,NA,TRBV5-4,CASSGTYSGNIQYF,TGTGCCAGCAGCGGTACTTATTCAGGAAACATTCAGTACTTC
NA,TRBJ2-5,few,TRBV5-1,CASSLTTYQETQYF,TGCGCCAGCAGCTTGACCACTTATCAAGAGACCCAGTACTTC
NA,TRBJ2-1,NA,TRBV5-4,CASSPTGGDLSYNEQFF,TGTGCCAGCAGCCCGACAGGTGGGGACCTTTCCTACAATGAGCAGTTCTTC
NA,TRBJ1-1,NA,TRBV7-3,CASSITGGVTEAFF,TGTGCCAGCAGCATAACCGGGGGTGTCACTGAAGCTTTCTTT
TRBD1,TRBJ2-7,NA,TRBV5-1,CASSLDTGVVEQYF,TGCGCCAGCAGCTTAGATACAGGGGTAGTCGAGCAGTACTTC
NA,TRBJ1-1,few,TRBV19,CASTIPGTEAFF,TGTGCCAGTACCATCCCGGGCACTGAAGCTTTCTTT
TRBD2,TRBJ2-3,few,TRBV7-9,CASSLYPGTSGASTDTQYF,TGTGCCAGCAGCCTCTATCCCGGGACTAGCGGGGCTAGCACAGATACGCAGTATTTT
NA,TRBJ1-2,few,TRBV4-3,CASSQVPGQGIHGYTF,TGCGCCAGCAGCCAAGTTCCCGGTCAGGGTATTCATGGCTACACCTTC
NA,TRBJ2-1,few,TRBV5-1,CASGGSGRSYNEQFF,TGCGCCAGCGGAGGTTCGGGGAGATCCTACAATGAGCAGTTCTTC
NA,TRBJ1-3,NA,TRBV30,CAWRGSSGNTIYF,TGTGCCTGGCGCGGTAGCTCTGGAAACACCATATATTTT
TRBD1,TRBJ2-1,few,TRBV7-9,CASSSYRGTEIF,TGTGCCAGCAGCTCCTACAGGGGAACGGAAATCTTC
NA,TRBJ1-2,NA,TRBV4-1,CASSQGGPRQGIPANYGYTF,TGCGCCAGCAGCCAAGGAGGACCCCGGCAGGGGATCCCAGCTAACTATGGCTACACCTTC